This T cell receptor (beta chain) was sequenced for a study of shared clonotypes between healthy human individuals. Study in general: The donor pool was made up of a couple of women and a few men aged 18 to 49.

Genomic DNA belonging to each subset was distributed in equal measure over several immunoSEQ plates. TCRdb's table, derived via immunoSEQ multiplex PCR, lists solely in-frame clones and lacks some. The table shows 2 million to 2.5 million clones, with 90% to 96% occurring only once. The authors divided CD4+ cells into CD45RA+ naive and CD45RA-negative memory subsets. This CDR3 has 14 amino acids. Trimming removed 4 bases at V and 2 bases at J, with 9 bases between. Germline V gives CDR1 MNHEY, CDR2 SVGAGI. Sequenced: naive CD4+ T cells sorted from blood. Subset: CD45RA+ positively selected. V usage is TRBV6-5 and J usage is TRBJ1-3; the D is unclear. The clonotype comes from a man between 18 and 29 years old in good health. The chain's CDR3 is CASSFGSAGNTIYF. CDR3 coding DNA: TGTGCCAGCAGTTTTGGGTCGGCTGGAAACACCATATATTTT.